The 24 T cell receptor beta chains reported below all come from one sample, sequenced in a study of beta chain features in type 1 diabetes. Expressed TCRB transcripts were sequenced after all isolated RNA was converted to cDNA. TCRdb keeps only in-frame clones here, not all; method: immunoSEQ multiplex PCR. The sample gives more than 150,000 clones, roughly 9% of which show up once; around 0.64% is in the top ten. These receptors' antigens are unknown. General study points: There was a moderate but significant shortening of TCRB CDR3s in all four CD4+ subsets of Type 1 diabetes patients.

The sequenced sample was central memory CD4+ T cells from blood. These receptor sequences come from a woman aged 30 to 39 with type 1 diabetes.

The chain carries TRBV29-1 and TRBJ1-1; weak D call: TRBD1 (6 bases). Germline CDR1 and CDR2: SQVTM and ANQGSEA. The CDR3 spans 14 residues. V was trimmed by 4 bases and J by 4 bases, leaving 16 bases between them. The CDR3 protein is CSVGGTGFGTEAFF. CDR3 nucleotides: TGCAGCGTTGGGGGTACAGGGTTCGGCACTGAAGCTTTCTTT.

The V call is TRBV5-6, the J call TRBJ2-1; TRBD2 aligns across 13 bases. J was trimmed by 5 bases and V by 4 bases; bases with no gene match: 9. The CDR3 has 17 amino acids. Germline V gene lookup returns CDR1 SGHDT and CDR2 YYEEEE. The CDR3 DNA is TGTGCCAGCAGCCCCGGGACTAGCGGGAAAGGAAACAATGAGCAGTTCTTC. Its protein is CASSPGTSGKGNNEQFF. Complete variable domain (other parts from reference TRBV5-6 and TRBJ2-1): DAGVTQSPTHLIKTRGQQVTLRCSPKSGHDTVSWYQQALGQGPQFIFQYYEEEERQRGNFPDRFSGHQFPNYSSELNVNALLLGDSALYLCASSPGTSGKGNNEQFFGPGTRLTVL.

This clone was seen more than once but under ten times. The J gene is TRBJ2-5, the V gene TRBV5-1; D uncertain. With 0 bases removed from V and 5 bases from J, the gap between germline ends came to 14 bases. Germline assignment: CDR1 SGHRS and CDR2 YFSETQ. The CDR3 spans 15 residues. The DNA for the CDR3 is TGCGCCAGCAGCTTGGCCTGGTCTTCCGGGGAGACCCAGTACTTC. Encoded protein: CASSLAWSSGETQYF.

The chain recombines TRBV4-1 with TRBJ2-5, with D maybe TRBD1 (6 bases). Trimming removed 2 bases at V and 3 bases at J, with 16 bases between. From germline, CDR1 is MGHRA and CDR2 YSYEKL. This CDR3 is 16 amino acids long. The CDR3 loop reads CASSQNYGTPKETQYF. DNA for the CDR3: TGCGCCAGCAGCCAAAACTACGGGACACCAAAAGAGACCCAGTACTTC.

This clone was counted only a few times. The chain is built from TRBV7-9 and TRBJ1-1; D may be TRBD1 (5 bases). This CDR3 region has 12 residues. CDR1 is SEHNR and CDR2 is FQNEAQ in the germline V gene (reference sequence). V gave up 6 bases and J gave up 4 bases, with 9 bases separating them. CDR3: CASRPDSTEAFF. Written as DNA, the CDR3 is TGTGCCAGCAGACCCGACAGCACTGAAGCTTTCTTT.

The V and J genes are TRBV14 and TRBJ1-4, with D unresolved. Germline lookup yields CDR1 SGHDN and CDR2 FVKESK. There are 15 residues in the CDR3. V was pared by 4 bases and J by 5 bases, with 14 bases between. The CDR3 DNA reads TGTGCCAGCAGCCTAGCCGGCGGGGTCAATGAAAAACTGTTTTTT. Translating it yields CASSLAGGVNEKLFF.

The V gene is TRBV2, the J gene TRBJ2-3; tentatively, D is TRBD2 (6 bases). CDR3 length: 14 residues. V gave up 7 bases and J gave up 4 bases, with 15 bases separating them. Germline V CDR1 and CDR2: SNHLY, FYNNEI. The CDR3 DNA reads TGTGCCAGCATGACCCGGGACTTTGCAGATACGCAGTATTTT. It is translated as CASMTRDFADTQYF.

The sample holds many counts of this clone. The gene calls are TRBV27 and TRBJ2-7, with a possible D match to TRBD2 (5 bases). This CDR3 has 15 amino acids. V was cut by 2 bases and J by 2 bases, with 13 bases left in between. Germline lookup yields CDR1 MNHEY and CDR2 SMNVEV (reference sequence). This chain's CDR3 is CASSLRRSAAYEQYF. Here the CDR3 DNA reads TGTGCCAGCAGTTTACGACGTAGCGCCGCCTACGAGCAGTACTTC.

This clone was seen more than once but under ten times. The junction does not match germline at one end; this may be a read error. The CDR3 nucleotides are TGTGCCAGCAGTTTGTCTAGCAAAGATACGCAGTATTTT. Amino acids: CASSLSSKDTQYF. V and J are TRBV7-9 and TRBJ2-3, with a tentative D call TRBD2 (5 bases). Germline V gene sequence: CDR1 SEHNR, CDR2 FQNEAQ (reference sequence). The CDR3 covers 13 residues.

This rearrangement joins TRBV5-1 to TRBJ2-5, with D perhaps matching TRBD1 (6 bases). Trimming left V 5 bases short and J 2 bases short, with 19 bases between. The CDR3 has 16 amino acids. The germline V gene has CDR1 SGHRS and CDR2 YFSETQ. CDR3 residues: CASRSPQGQGQETQYF. The CDR3 DNA follows: TGCGCCAGCAGATCCCCTCAGGGGCAGGGGCAAGAGACCCAGTACTTC.

V is TRBV5-4 and J is TRBJ2-1, with D perhaps matching TRBD2 (6 bases). The germline V and J ends were trimmed by 4 bases and 5 bases, with 25 bases remaining between them. The CDR3 contains 18 residues. Germline CDR1 reads SGHNT; CDR2 reads YYREEE (reference sequence). The chain's CDR3 is CASSQEGNSRRGDNEQFF. CDR3 nucleotide sequence: TGTGCCAGCAGCCAAGAAGGAAATAGTAGGCGGGGTGACAATGAGCAGTTCTTC.

This clone was seen only a few times. V gene TRBV14 combines with J gene TRBJ1-1, with D possibly TRBD1 on 5 matching bases. CDR3 size: 13 residues. The germline CDR1 and CDR2 sequences are SGHDN and FVKESK. Trimming cost V 3 bases and J 11 bases, with 16 bases left between them. Here the CDR3 DNA reads TGTGCCAGCAGCCAGGATCAGGGAACGACGGCTTTCTTT. Translating gives CASSQDQGTTAFF.

The chain links TRBV7-9 to TRBJ1-1; D ambiguous. This CDR3 has 12 residues. Between the trimmed V and J ends, which lost 5 bases and 7 bases, there was a span of 11 bases. Looked up from germline, CDR1 is SEHNR and CDR2 is FQNEAQ (reference sequence). CDR3 region: CASSEGDGEAFF. In DNA form, the CDR3 reads TGTGCCAGCAGCGAGGGAGATGGTGAAGCTTTCTTT.

This clone has just a few counts. V and J are TRBV7-9 and TRBJ2-3; D remains unclear. This CDR3 contains 15 residues. Trimming pared 5 bases from V and 1 base from J, leaving 13 bases between. The germline gives CDR1 SEHNR, CDR2 FQNEAQ (reference sequence). The CDR3 protein is CASSRAGPGTDTQYF. CDR3 sequence (DNA): TGTGCCAGCAGCCGAGCTGGGCCTGGCACAGATACGCAGTATTTT.

This clone appeared a few times. The chain combines TRBV2 with TRBJ2-5; a weak D match, TRBD1 (6 bases). The CDR3 spans 14 residues. V was clipped by 5 bases and J by 2 bases, with 12 bases between them. Germline V gene sequence: CDR1 SNHLY, CDR2 FYNNEI. CDR3: CASSPGQLQETQYF. DNA for the CDR3: TGTGCCAGCAGTCCCGGACAGCTTCAAGAGACCCAGTACTTC.

This clone showed up just a few times. The rearrangement uses TRBV11-2 and TRBJ1-5; TRBD1 matches 10 bases. Looked up from germline, CDR1 is SGHAT and CDR2 is FQNNGV. The CDR3 is made up of 14 amino acids. V was clipped by 4 bases and J by 6 bases; unmatched bases: 3. CDR3 loop: CASSSTGGGQPQHF. The CDR3 coding sequence is TGTGCCAGCAGCTCGACAGGGGGCGGTCAGCCCCAGCATTTT.

This clone was seen more than once but under ten times. The chain employs TRBV15 and TRBJ2-5; TRBD1 might be the D (5 bases). Germline CDR1 LNHNV, CDR2 YYDKDF (reference sequence). Trimming removed 0 bases at V and 7 bases at J, with 18 bases between. The CDR3 runs 16 residues. CDR3 region: CATSREFGRAQGTQYF. The CDR3 DNA is TGTGCCACCAGCAGAGAGTTTGGACGGGCCCAGGGGACCCAGTACTTC.

This clone was recorded many times. The V call is TRBV7-2, the J call TRBJ1-4, with TRBD1 matching over 7 bases. Germline V gives CDR1 SGHTA, CDR2 FQGNSA. This CDR3 comprises 14 residues. The V segment lost 5 bases and the J segment 8 bases; nucleotides outside the gene matches: 8. As DNA, the CDR3 is TGTGCCAGCAGCCCGACAGGGATAGGCGAAAAACTGTTTTTT. This encodes CASSPTGIGEKLFF.

The V call is TRBV19, the J call TRBJ2-2; D might be TRBD1 (6 bases). Between the trimmed V and J ends, which lost 11 bases and 6 bases, there was a span of 19 bases. This CDR3 region has 14 residues. The V gene's germline CDR1 is LNHDA and CDR2 SQIVND (reference sequence). The CDR3 DNA follows: TGTGCCTGCAGGGGTTTTGATAAGGCCGGGGAGCTGTTTTTT. This translates into CACRGFDKAGELFF.

The chain is built from TRBV7-9 and TRBJ1-1, with TRBD1 identical over 10 bases. The CDR3 extends over 14 amino acids. Germline V gives CDR1 SEHNR, CDR2 FQNEAQ (reference sequence). The V segment lost 5 bases and the J segment 4 bases; nucleotides outside the gene matches: 4. The CDR3 region is CASSQRDRGTEAFF. The CDR3 nucleotides are TGTGCCAGCAGCCAACGGGACAGGGGCACTGAAGCTTTCTTT.

The rearrangement joins TRBV6-5 to TRBJ2-7; the D is unclear. With 2 bases removed from V and 3 bases from J, the gap between germline ends came to 14 bases. The CDR3 spans 15 residues. Germline V CDR1 and CDR2: MNHEY, SVGAGI. The CDR3 nucleotides read TGTGCCAGCAGTTACACCCCGCAACGACACTACGAGCAGTACTTC. It translates to CASSYTPQRHYEQYF.

The chain is built from TRBV28 and TRBJ2-5; 9 positions match TRBD2. J was trimmed by 5 bases and V by 6 bases; bases with no gene match: 7. Germline V gives CDR1 MDHEN, CDR2 SYDVKM. The CDR3 extends over 14 amino acids. Written as DNA, the CDR3 is TGTGCCAGCAGGGGTAGCGGGAGCCCCGAGACCCAGTACTTC. Encoded protein: CASRGSGSPETQYF.

The chain is built from TRBV5-6 and TRBJ2-1; D is ambiguous. Trimming removed 0 bases from V and 9 bases from J, with 10 bases in between. Germline V gives CDR1 SGHDT, CDR2 YYEEEE. The CDR3 runs 13 residues. CDR3 residues: CASSLVGEAEQFF. Written as DNA, the CDR3 is TGTGCCAGCAGCTTGGTTGGCGAGGCTGAGCAGTTCTTC.

This clone was counted only a few times. The J gene is TRBJ2-5, the V gene TRBV7-2, with D possibly matching TRBD1 (5 bases). V was cut by 4 bases and J by 2 bases, with 8 bases left in between. The CDR3 length is 13 residues. CDR1 is SGHTA, CDR2 FQGNSA, per germline. CDR3 coding DNA: TGTGCCAGCAGCTCGACAGTTCAAGAGACCCAGTACTTC. Protein sequence: CASSSTVQETQYF. Based on the CDR3 plus reference TRBV7-2 and TRBJ2-5, the full variable domain is GAGVSQSPSNKVTEKGKDVELRCDPISGHTALYWYRQSLGQGLEFLIYFQGNSAPDKSGLPSDRFSAERTGGSVSTLTIQRTQQEDSAVYLCASSSTVQETQYFGPGTRLLVL.